The table lists the clone carrying this T cell receptor (beta chain) with a few counts. Its antigen is still unknown. The PCR employed 60 Vbeta primers together with 13 Jbeta primers. Only in-frame clones appear in the TCRdb table, and some are missing; sequencing was by immunoSEQ multiplex PCR. The data show approximately 50,000 clones, with around three fifths seen just once and roughly 12% held by the top ten. Trimming took off 3 bases at V and 8 bases at J, with 7 bases between the two ends. This CDR3 contains 11 residues. CDR1 and CDR2 (germline): GTSNPN, SVGIG (reference sequence). This entry comes from a study of cytomegalovirus exposure and HLA in healthy donors. The study, taken as a whole, reports: Later analysis reportedly placed an Asian-associated ancestry cluster below the roughly 700-donor mean in N-insertions.

The V and J genes are TRBV30 and TRBJ1-4; possibly TRBD1 for D (5 bases). The receptor comes from a human donor in good health. The sample comprised PBMCs. The CDR3 protein is CAWRTGEKLFF. The CDR3 nucleotides are TGTGCCTGGAGAACAGGCGAAAAACTGTTTTTT.